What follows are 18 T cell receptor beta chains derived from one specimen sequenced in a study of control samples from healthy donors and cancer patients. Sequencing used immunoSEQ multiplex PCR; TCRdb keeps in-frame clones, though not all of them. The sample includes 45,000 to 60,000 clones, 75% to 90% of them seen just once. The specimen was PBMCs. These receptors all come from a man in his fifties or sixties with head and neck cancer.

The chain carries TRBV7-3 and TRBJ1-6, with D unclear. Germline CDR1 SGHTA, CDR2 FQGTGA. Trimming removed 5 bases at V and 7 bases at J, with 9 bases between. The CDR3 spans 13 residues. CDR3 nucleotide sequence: TGTGCCAGCAGCCAAGGACCCAATTCACCCCTCCACTTT. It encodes CASSQGPNSPLHF.

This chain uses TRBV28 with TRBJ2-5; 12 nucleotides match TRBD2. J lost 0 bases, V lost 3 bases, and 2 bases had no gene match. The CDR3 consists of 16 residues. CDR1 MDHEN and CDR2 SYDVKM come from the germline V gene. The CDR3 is CASSFGLAGYQETQYF. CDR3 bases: TGTGCCAGCAGTTTCGGACTAGCGGGGTACCAAGAGACCCAGTACTTC.

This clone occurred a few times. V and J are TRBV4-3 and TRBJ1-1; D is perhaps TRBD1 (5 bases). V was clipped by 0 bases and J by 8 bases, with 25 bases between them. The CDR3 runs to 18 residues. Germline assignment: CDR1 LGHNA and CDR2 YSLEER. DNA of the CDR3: TGCGCCAGCAGCCAAGATCTTCCAGGGCAGCTACTGAGTGGAGAAGCTTTCTTT. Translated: CASSQDLPGQLLSGEAFF.

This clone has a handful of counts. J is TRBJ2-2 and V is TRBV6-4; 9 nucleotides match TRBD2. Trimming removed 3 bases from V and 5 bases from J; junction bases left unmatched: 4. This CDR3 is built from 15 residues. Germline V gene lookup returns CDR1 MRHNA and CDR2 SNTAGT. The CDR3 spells CASSELAGVTGELFF. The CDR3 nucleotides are TGTGCCAGCAGTGAATTAGCGGGAGTTACCGGGGAGCTGTTTTTT.

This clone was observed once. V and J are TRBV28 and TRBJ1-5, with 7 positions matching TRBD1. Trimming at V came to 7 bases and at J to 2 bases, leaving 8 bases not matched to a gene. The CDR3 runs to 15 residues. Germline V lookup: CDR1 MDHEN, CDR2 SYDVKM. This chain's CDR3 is CASKGAGEGNQPQHF. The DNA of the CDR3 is TGTGCCAGCAAGGGGGCAGGGGAAGGCAATCAGCCCCAGCATTTT.

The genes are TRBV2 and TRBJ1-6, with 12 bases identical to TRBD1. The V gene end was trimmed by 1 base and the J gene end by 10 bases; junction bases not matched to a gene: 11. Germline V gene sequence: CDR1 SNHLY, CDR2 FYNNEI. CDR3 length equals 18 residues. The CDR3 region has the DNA TGTGCCAGCAGTGAAGGGGGGACAGGGGGCACCCGGCTGTCACCCCTCCACTTT. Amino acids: CASSEGGTGGTRLSPLHF.

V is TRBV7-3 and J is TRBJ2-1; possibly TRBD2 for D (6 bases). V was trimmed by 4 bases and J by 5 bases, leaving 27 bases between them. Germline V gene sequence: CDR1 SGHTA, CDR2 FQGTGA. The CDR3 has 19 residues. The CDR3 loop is CASSSINREAQWGDNEQFF. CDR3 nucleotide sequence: TGTGCCAGCAGCTCCATAAATAGGGAGGCTCAATGGGGGGACAATGAGCAGTTCTTC. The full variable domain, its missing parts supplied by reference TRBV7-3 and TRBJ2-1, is GAGVSQTPSNKVTEKGKYVELRCDPISGHTALYWYRQSLGQGPEFLIYFQGTGAADDSGLPNDRFFAVRPEGSVSTLKIQRTERGDSAVYLCASSSINREAQWGDNEQFFGPGTRLTVL.

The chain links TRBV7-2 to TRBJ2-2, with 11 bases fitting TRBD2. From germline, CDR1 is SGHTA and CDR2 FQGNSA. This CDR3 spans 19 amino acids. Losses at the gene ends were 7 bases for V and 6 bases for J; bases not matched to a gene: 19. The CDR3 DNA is TGTGCCAGCACCCACAACCGGGTTCTAGCGGGGGGTCTTTCCGGGGAGCTGTTTTTT. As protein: CASTHNRVLAGGLSGELFF.

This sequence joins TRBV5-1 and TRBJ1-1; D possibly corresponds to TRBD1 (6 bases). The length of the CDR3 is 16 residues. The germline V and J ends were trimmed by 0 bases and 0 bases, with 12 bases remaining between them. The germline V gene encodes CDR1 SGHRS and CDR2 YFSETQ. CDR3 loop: CASSLGSGHLNTEAFF. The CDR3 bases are TGCGCCAGCAGCTTGGGCTCGGGACATTTGAACACTGAAGCTTTCTTT.

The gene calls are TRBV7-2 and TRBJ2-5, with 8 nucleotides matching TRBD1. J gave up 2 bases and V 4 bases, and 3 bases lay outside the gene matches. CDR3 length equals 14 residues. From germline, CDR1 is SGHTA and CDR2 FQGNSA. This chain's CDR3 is CASSYQGAQETQYF. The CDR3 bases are TGTGCCAGCAGCTATCAGGGGGCGCAAGAGACCCAGTACTTC.

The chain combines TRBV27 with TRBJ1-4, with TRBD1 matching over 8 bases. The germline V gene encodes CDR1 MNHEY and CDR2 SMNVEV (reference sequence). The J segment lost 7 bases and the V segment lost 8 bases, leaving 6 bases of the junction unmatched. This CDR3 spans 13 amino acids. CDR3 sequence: CASGTGGREKLFF. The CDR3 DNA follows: TGTGCCAGCGGTACAGGGGGACGTGAAAAACTGTTTTTT.

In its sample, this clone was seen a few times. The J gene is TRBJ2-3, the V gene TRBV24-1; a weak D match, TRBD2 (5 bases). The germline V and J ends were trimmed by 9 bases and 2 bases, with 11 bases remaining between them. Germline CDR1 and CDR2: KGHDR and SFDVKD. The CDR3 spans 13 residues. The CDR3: CATGQDSTDTQYF. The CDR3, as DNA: TGTGCCACCGGGCAGGACTCCACAGATACGCAGTATTTT.

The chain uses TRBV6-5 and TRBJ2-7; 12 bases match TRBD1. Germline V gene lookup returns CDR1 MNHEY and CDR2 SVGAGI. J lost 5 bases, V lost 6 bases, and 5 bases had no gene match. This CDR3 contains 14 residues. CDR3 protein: CASRLGQGADEQYF. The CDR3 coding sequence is TGTGCCAGCAGGCTGGGACAGGGGGCGGACGAGCAGTACTTC.

The CDR3 sequence is CATSDLVDGTFSEQFF. DNA for the CDR3: TGTGCCACCAGTGATTTAGTCGACGGGACTTTCAGTGAGCAGTTCTTC. This sequence joins TRBV24-1 and TRBJ2-1; D might be TRBD2 (6 bases). CDR1 is KGHDR, CDR2 SFDVKD, per germline. Trimming stripped 1 base from V and 9 bases from J, with 18 bases between. This CDR3 spans 16 amino acids.

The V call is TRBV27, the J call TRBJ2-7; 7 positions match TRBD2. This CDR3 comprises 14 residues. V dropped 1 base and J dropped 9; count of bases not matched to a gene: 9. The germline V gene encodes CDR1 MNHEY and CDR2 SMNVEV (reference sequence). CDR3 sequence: CASSLFGLGGLQYF. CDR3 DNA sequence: TGTGCCAGCAGTTTATTCGGACTAGGTGGGCTGCAGTACTTC.

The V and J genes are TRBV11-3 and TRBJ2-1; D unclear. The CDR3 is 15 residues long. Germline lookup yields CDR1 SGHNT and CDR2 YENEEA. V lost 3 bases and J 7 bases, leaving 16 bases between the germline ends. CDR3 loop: CASSLSPGLRNEQFF. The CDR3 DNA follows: TGTGCCAGCAGCTTGAGCCCGGGCCTCCGGAATGAGCAGTTCTTC.

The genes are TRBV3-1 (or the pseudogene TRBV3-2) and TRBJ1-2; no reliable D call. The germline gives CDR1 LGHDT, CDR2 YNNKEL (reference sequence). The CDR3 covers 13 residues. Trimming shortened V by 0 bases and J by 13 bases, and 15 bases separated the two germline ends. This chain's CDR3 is CASSQDIILGPTF. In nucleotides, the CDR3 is TGTGCCAGCAGCCAAGATATCATCCTCGGTCCCACCTTC.

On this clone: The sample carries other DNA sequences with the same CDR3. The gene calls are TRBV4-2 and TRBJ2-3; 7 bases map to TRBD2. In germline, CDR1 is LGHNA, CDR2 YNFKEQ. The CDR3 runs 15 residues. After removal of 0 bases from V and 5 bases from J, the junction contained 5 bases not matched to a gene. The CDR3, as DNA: TGTGCCAGCAGCCAAGAAGGGAGGGGCCGAGATACGCAGTATTTT. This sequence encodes CASSQEGRGRDTQYF.